One and the same sample provided the 23 T cell receptor beta chains below, sequenced in a study of T cell responses to AZD1222 COVID-19 vaccine (TCRdb year 2021). The sample's time point label, in plain terms: baseline before first vaccination. The method behind the library was the immunoSEQ multiplex PCR assay. The table comes from immuneACCESS by way of TCRdb, which keeps in-frame sequences with V and J called. Part of the clones is missing from these tables; in studies checked, under half for an unresolved V gene and the rest for unknown reasons. This sample gives about 170,000 clones in total; 90% of them show up just once. The ten biggest clones cover 1.5% of the sample. The sequencing used peripheral blood, collected on day 0 of AZD1222 vaccination. The origin of the receptors is an adult in good health.

This sequence joins TRBV28 and TRBJ1-2, with a possible D match to TRBD1 (5 bases). Germline CDR1 and CDR2: MDHEN and SYDVKM. V shed 5 bases and J shed 11 bases, with 15 bases lying between them. This CDR3 is 12 amino acids long. The CDR3, as DNA: TGTGCCAGCAGTCGTTTGGGGGGTGGGTACACCTTC. This translates into CASSRLGGGYTF.

The count of this clone is one. The rearrangement uses TRBV10-1 and TRBJ2-7; 8 positions agree with TRBD2. The V and J ends lost 5 bases and 3 bases, in that order; junction bases with no gene match: 15. This CDR3 has 17 amino acids. Germline CDR1 and CDR2: WNHNN and SYGVQD (reference sequence). CDR3 region: CASSPVRSGGPCYEQYF. The CDR3 DNA reads as TGCGCCAGCAGTCCAGTCCGGTCGGGGGGGCCGTGCTACGAGCAGTACTTC.

V and J are TRBV7-9 and TRBJ1-2; 12 bases map to TRBD1. Looked up from germline, CDR1 is SEHNR and CDR2 is FQNEAQ (reference sequence). J was trimmed by 6 bases and V by 0 bases; bases with no gene match: 2. The CDR3 loop spans 15 amino acids. In DNA form, the CDR3 reads TGTGCCAGCAGCTTAGCGGGGACAGGGGGCGATGGCTACACCTTC. This translates into CASSLAGTGGDGYTF.

The chain is built from TRBV7-9 and TRBJ1-6; D call uncertain. V was cut by 1 base and J by 6 bases, with 10 bases left in between. The CDR3 runs to 15 residues. The germline V gene encodes CDR1 SEHNR and CDR2 FQNEAQ (reference sequence). This CDR3 is CASSLGPRGNSPLHF. CDR3 DNA: TGTGCCAGCAGCTTAGGGCCCCGGGGTAATTCACCCCTCCACTTT.

This chain uses TRBV7-2 with TRBJ1-2, with TRBD1 matching 9 bases. In germline, CDR1 is SGHTA, CDR2 FQGNSA. The junction had 8 bases not matched to a gene; V was cut back by 6 bases and J by 3 bases. The CDR3 contains 15 residues. CDR3 sequence: CASSYWTGADYGYTF. CDR3 in DNA: TGTGCCAGCAGTTATTGGACAGGGGCTGACTATGGCTACACCTTC.

The chain uses TRBV23-1 and TRBJ1-4; D ambiguous. TRBV23-1 is given ORF status, its function remaining uncertain. The CDR3 consists of 15 residues. V dropped 4 bases and J dropped 8 bases, with 17 bases sitting between them. CDR3 residues: CASSLGLWLEEKLFF. The DNA for the CDR3 is TGCGCCAGCAGTCTAGGCCTGTGGTTGGAGGAAAAACTGTTTTTT.

This chain links TRBV6-5 with TRBJ1-2; TRBD1 agrees at 9 bases. This CDR3 is 14 amino acids long. V trimming: 6 bases; J trimming: 7 bases; junction bases outside the gene matches: 9. Germline-derived CDR1 and CDR2 are MNHEY and SVGAGI. CDR3 sequence: CASSLGQGFGGYTF. CDR3 bases: TGTGCCAGCAGCCTTGGACAGGGGTTTGGTGGCTACACCTTC.

The count of this clone is one. The CDR3 spells CASSLTGSTDTQYF. As DNA, the CDR3 is TGTGCCAGCAGCTTAACGGGAAGCACAGATACGCAGTATTTT. The rearrangement joins TRBV5-6 to TRBJ2-3; D perhaps matches TRBD2 (5 bases). The CDR3 covers 14 residues. The V end was cut by 2 bases, the J end by 0 bases, with 7 bases between. Germline V CDR1 and CDR2: SGHDT, YYEEEE.

The genes are TRBV18 and TRBJ2-2; the D gene is possibly TRBD1 (6 bases). Germline V gene data show CDR1 as KGHSH and CDR2 as LQKENI. The CDR3 loop spans 15 amino acids. V dropped 6 bases and J dropped 1 base, with 12 bases sitting between them. The CDR3 loop reads CASSRDTENTGELFF. The CDR3 coding sequence is TGTGCCAGCTCCAGGGACACAGAGAACACCGGGGAGCTGTTTTTT.

The chain joins TRBV9 to TRBJ1-2, with D perhaps matching TRBD1 (5 bases). CDR3 length: 12 residues. V lost 4 bases, J lost 11 bases, and 15 bases lay in between. Germline assignment: CDR1 SGDLS and CDR2 YYNGEE. The CDR3 is CASSTGGFVYTF. Written as DNA, the CDR3 is TGTGCCAGCAGCACCGGGGGATTTGTGTACACCTTC.

This chain joins TRBV10-2 and TRBJ1-2, with 11 nucleotides matching TRBD1. In germline, CDR1 is WSHSY, CDR2 SAAADI. After removal of 7 bases from V and 7 bases from J, the junction contained 8 bases not matched to a gene. CDR3 size: 14 residues. CDR3 coding DNA: TGCGCCAGCATAAGCACCGGGACAGGGGGTGGCTACACCTTC. Translated, it gives CASISTGTGGGYTF.

The chain employs TRBV9 and TRBJ1-2; D possibly corresponds to TRBD1 (5 bases). The ends were cut back, 3 bases at V and 5 bases at J, with 20 bases in the middle. The CDR3 spans 16 residues. Per germline, CDR1 SGDLS and CDR2 YYNGEE. The CDR3 coding sequence is TGTGCCAGCAGCGCGGGGGTGTCAGGGTTAATGTATGGCTACACCTTC. This sequence encodes CASSAGVSGLMYGYTF.

The chain uses TRBV3-1 (or the pseudogene TRBV3-2) and TRBJ2-7; maybe TRBD1 (5 bases). V shed 3 bases and J shed 0 bases, with 12 bases lying between them. CDR3 length equals 15 residues. Germline CDR1 and CDR2: LGHDT and YNNKEL (reference sequence). CDR3 residues: CASSHLRQSSYEQYF. The CDR3 DNA reads as TGTGCCAGCAGCCACCTACGACAGAGCTCCTACGAGCAGTACTTC.

The CDR3 is CASSPRLVNEQFF. CDR3 nucleotides: TGTGCCAGCAGCCCCAGACTAGTCAATGAGCAGTTCTTC. The chain has TRBV11-2 and TRBJ2-1, with a tentative D call TRBD2 (6 bases). V was pared by 5 bases and J by 6 bases, with 11 bases between. The CDR3 runs to 13 residues. Germline CDR1 SGHAT, CDR2 FQNNGV. Complete variable domain (other parts from reference TRBV11-2 and TRBJ2-1): EAGVAQSPRYKIIEKRQSVAFWCNPISGHATLYWYQQILGQGPKLLIQFQNNGVVDDSQLPKDRFSAERLKGVDSTLKIQPAKLEDSAVYLCASSPRLVNEQFFGPGTRLTVL.

The sample holds one count of this clone. The chain recombines TRBV7-9 with TRBJ1-5; possible D gene TRBD1, 5 bases. This CDR3 is 15 amino acids long. CDR1 and CDR2 (germline): SEHNR, FQNEAQ (reference sequence). Trimming shortened V by 5 bases and J by 2 bases, and 13 bases separated the two germline ends. CDR3 DNA: TGTGCCAGCAGCCCGAGTTTGGGGGGCAATCAGCCCCAGCATTTT. Amino acids: CASSPSLGGNQPQHF.

The V call is TRBV11-3, the J call TRBJ1-3; D gene uncertain. This CDR3 comprises 12 residues. Germline loops: CDR1 SGHNT, CDR2 YENEEA. V lost 3 bases and J lost 4, with 4 bases in between. CDR3 in DNA: TGTGCCAGCAGCTTGTTGGGAAACACCATATATTTT. Translation: CASSLLGNTIYF. The whole variable domain, remainder taken from reference TRBV11-3 and TRBJ1-3, is EAGVVQSPRYKIIEKKQPVAFWCNPISGHNTLYWYLQNLGQGPELLIRYENEEAVDDSQLPKDRFSAERLKGVDSTLKIQPAELGDSAVYLCASSLLGNTIYFGEGSWLTVV.

The genes are TRBV18 and TRBJ1-1; a weak D match, TRBD1 (5 bases). This CDR3 comprises 15 residues. The germline V and J ends were trimmed by 3 bases and 3 bases, with 14 bases remaining between them. Germline lookup yields CDR1 KGHSH and CDR2 LQKENI. The CDR3 DNA reads as TGTGCCAGCTCACCTGGCAGGGCAGTTGACACTGAAGCTTTCTTT. It yields the protein CASSPGRAVDTEAFF.

Only one count was recorded for this clone. The rearrangement uses TRBV10-3 and TRBJ2-3; 7 bases match TRBD2. Looked up from germline, CDR1 is ENHRY and CDR2 is SYGVKD. This CDR3 region has 13 residues. V was clipped by 2 bases and J by 5 bases; unmatched bases: 1. CDR3 amino acids: CAISERGVDTQYF. The CDR3 coding sequence is TGTGCCATCAGTGAGCGGGGGGTAGATACGCAGTATTTT.

V usage is TRBV7-9 and J usage is TRBJ1-1; no definite D call. V was cut by 6 bases and J by 4 bases, with 9 bases left in between. In germline, CDR1 is SEHNR, CDR2 FQNEAQ (reference sequence). This CDR3 spans 12 amino acids. The CDR3, as DNA: TGTGCCAGCAGTTATTACATCACTGAAGCTTTCTTT. It translates to CASSYYITEAFF. Combining the CDR3 with reference TRBV7-9 and TRBJ1-1 gives the whole variable domain DTGVSQNPRHKITKRGQNVTFRCDPISEHNRLYWYRQTLGQGPEFLTYFQNEAQLEKSRLLSDRFSAERPKGSFSTLEIQRTEQGDSAMYLCASSYYITEAFFGQGTRLTVV.

The V gene is TRBV2, the J gene TRBJ2-7; TRBD2 agrees at 9 bases. CDR1 and CDR2 from the germline V gene are SNHLY and FYNNEI. The CDR3 length is 16 residues. J gave up 3 bases and V 6 bases, and 12 bases lay outside the gene matches. The CDR3 nucleotides read TGTGCCAGCAGGAGCGGGTCTAGCGGGGTGATCTACGAGCAGTACTTC. It codes for CASRSGSSGVIYEQYF.

V and J are TRBV4-3 and TRBJ1-1; D call uncertain. V was clipped by 1 base and J by 7 bases, with 16 bases between them. Germline V gives CDR1 LGHNA, CDR2 YSLEER. The CDR3 has 15 residues. CDR3 nucleotide sequence: TGCGCCAGCAGCCAAGTTGGCGGACCCTCGGGTGAAGCTTTCTTT. It translates to CASSQVGGPSGEAFF.

Here the CDR3 reads CASSFVALHTQYF. In DNA form, the CDR3 reads TGTGCCAGCAGTTTTGTGGCCCTTCATACGCAGTATTTT. The V gene is TRBV12-3 or TRBV12-4, the J gene TRBJ2-3; D is uncertain. The CDR3 totals 13 residues. V was trimmed by 3 bases and J by 7 bases, leaving 11 bases between them.

The chain links TRBV4-1 to TRBJ2-1; possible D gene TRBD1, 6 bases. Trimming shortened V by 3 bases and J by 2 bases, and 17 bases separated the two germline ends. The CDR3 contains 17 residues. Per germline, CDR1 MGHRA and CDR2 YSYEKL. CDR3 residues: CASSHLGQQGTYNEQFF. The CDR3 DNA is TGCGCCAGCAGCCATCTCGGGCAACAGGGTACCTACAATGAGCAGTTCTTC.